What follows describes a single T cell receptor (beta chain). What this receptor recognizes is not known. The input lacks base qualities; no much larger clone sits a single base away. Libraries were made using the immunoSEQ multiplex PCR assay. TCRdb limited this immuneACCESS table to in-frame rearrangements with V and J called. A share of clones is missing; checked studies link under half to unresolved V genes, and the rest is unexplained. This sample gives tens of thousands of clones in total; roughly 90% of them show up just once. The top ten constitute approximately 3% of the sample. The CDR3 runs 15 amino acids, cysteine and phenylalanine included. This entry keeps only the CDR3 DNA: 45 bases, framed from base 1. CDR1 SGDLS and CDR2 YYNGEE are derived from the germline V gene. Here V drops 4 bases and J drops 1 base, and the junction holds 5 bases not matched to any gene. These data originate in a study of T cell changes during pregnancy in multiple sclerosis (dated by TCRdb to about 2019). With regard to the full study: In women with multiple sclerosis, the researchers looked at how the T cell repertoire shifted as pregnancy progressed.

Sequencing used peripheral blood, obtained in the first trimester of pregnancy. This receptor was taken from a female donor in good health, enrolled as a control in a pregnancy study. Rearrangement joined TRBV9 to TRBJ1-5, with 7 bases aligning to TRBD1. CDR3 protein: CASSTAGGSNQPQHF. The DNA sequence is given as TGTGCCAGCAGCACGGCAGGGGGGAGCAATCAGCCCCAGCATTTT.